Listed below are T cell receptor beta chains from one sample, sequenced in a study of cytomegalovirus exposure and HLA in healthy donors. Clones were sequenced by immunoSEQ multiplex PCR, and TCRdb holds only the in-frame ones, with some missing. The table includes 130,000 to 150,000 clones, 80% detected once. The source material was PBMCs. The receptors come from a middle-aged man in good health and CMV-seronegative. Both conserved end residues are part of each CDR3. Fields, in order: V gene, clone size, J gene, D gene, CDR3 DNA, CDR3 protein. A D gene is named only where the DNA matches it firmly. Some rows mark clone size as missing; the rest say once, few, many or name a class of expanded clone.

TRBV18,once,TRBJ1-6,.,TGTGCCAGCTCACCAATGCGACAGGATAATTCACCCCTCCACTTT,CASSPMRQDNSPLHF
TRBV11-3,.,TRBJ1-3,TRBD1,TGTGCCAAACAGGGGGCGATTTCAGGAAACACCATATATTTT,CAKQGAISGNTIYF
TRBV6-4,.,TRBJ2-7,.,TGTGCCAGCAGTGACTCCGGGGGTTACTTC,CASSDSGGYF
TRBV6-1,once,TRBJ2-5,.,TGTGCCAGCAGTGAAGCGCTTCAAGGGGGATTAGGTCTGAAAGAGACCCAGTACTTC,CASSEALQGGLGLKETQYF
TRBV15,.,TRBJ1-3,.,TGTGCCACCAGCTACGACAGTAGTGGAAACACCATATATTTT,CATSYDSSGNTIYF
TRBV4-2,once,TRBJ2-3,TRBD2,TGTGCCAGCAGCCAGAGTCGTGGCGGGGGGCGCACAGATACGCAGTATTTT,CASSQSRGGGRTDTQYF
TRBV7-7,.,TRBJ2-2,TRBD1,TGTGCTAGCAGCCGACAGGGACCGAACACCGGGGAGCTGTTTTTT,CASSRQGPNTGELFF
TRBV2,.,TRBJ2-1,TRBD2,TGTGCCAGCAGTGAAATTAGCGGGGGGGTGTACAATGGGCAGTTCTTC,CASSEISGGVYNGQFF
TRBV7-9,.,TRBJ1-2,TRBD1,TGTGCCAGCAGACGAGACAGGGTGCTTCCCCACTCGTATGGCTACACCTTC,CASRRDRVLPHSYGYTF
TRBV5-1,.,TRBJ1-4,.,TGCGCCAGCAGCGGTGGCCTATCGGGGGAAAAACTGTTTTTT,CASSGGLSGEKLFF
TRBV7-2,.,TRBJ2-3,TRBD1,TGTGCCAGCAGCTTAGGACCGGGACAGGGGGCGCGAACAGATACGCAGTATTTT,CASSLGPGQGARTDTQYF
TRBV5-1,.,TRBJ2-7,TRBD1,TGCGCCAGCAGCTTAGGGACAGGGGCCTACGAGCAGTACTTC,CASSLGTGAYEQYF
TRBV5-1,.,TRBJ2-1,TRBD2,TGCGCCAGCAGCTTGGCTCTAGCGGGGGGGCTCGATGAGCAGTTCTTC,CASSLALAGGLDEQFF
TRBV27,.,TRBJ1-2,.,TGTGCCAGCAGCCCGTCGGTTCGCGGGGGCTACACCTTC,CASSPSVRGGYTF
TRBV18,once,TRBJ1-3,.,TGTGCCAGCTCACAAGATTGGCTCTCTGGAAACACCATATATTTT,CASSQDWLSGNTIYF
TRBV5-1,.,TRBJ2-5,.,TGCGCCAGCAGCTCGATTCCCGGCGGGACTGGGGGTTTCGAGACCCAGTACTTC,CASSSIPGGTGGFETQYF
TRBV27,.,TRBJ2-5,.,TGTGCCAGCAGTGATAACAGAATGAAAGAGACCCAGTACTTC,CASSDNRMKETQYF
TRBV7-2,few,TRBJ1-4,TRBD1,TGTGCCAGCAGCTCCCACAGGGGGCCGGGCGAAAAACTGTTTTTT,CASSSHRGPGEKLFF
TRBV25-1,.,TRBJ1-6,.,TGTGCCAGCAGTGGCCGGGTCTCCGATAATTCACCCCTCCACTTT,CASSGRVSDNSPLHF
TRBV6-5,.,TRBJ2-2,.,TGTGCCAGCAGCCATCTGACAGTTAACACCGGGGAGCTGTTTTTT,CASSHLTVNTGELFF
TRBV5-3,.,TRBJ1-5,.,TGTGCCAGAAAACAGGGTGGATGTTCCAGCCAGCCCCAGCATTTT,CARKQGGCSSQPQHF
TRBV11-2,.,TRBJ2-7,.,TGTGCCAGCAGCTTAATCAGGGCAGGGTACGAGCAGTACTTC,CASSLIRAGYEQYF
TRBV5-8,.,TRBJ2-6,.,TGTGCCAGCAGCCAGGGGAACTCTGGGGCCAACGTCCTGACTTTC,CASSQGNSGANVLTF
TRBV7-6,.,TRBJ1-5,.,TGTGCCAGCAGCTTAGCGGTAGGGCAGGGTGGCAATCAGCCCCAGCATTTT,CASSLAVGQGGNQPQHF
TRBV9,.,TRBJ2-5,TRBD1,TGTGCCAGCAGCGTATCGACAGGGGGCGCGAGGGAGACCCAGTACTTC,CASSVSTGGARETQYF
TRBV7-9,.,TRBJ1-2,.,TGTGCCAGCGAGTCACCCTCTAACTATGGCTACACCTTC,CASESPSNYGYTF
TRBV2,.,TRBJ1-2,.,TGTGCCAGCAGATACCCACCGGGGGGCGGCTACACCTTC,CASRYPPGGGYTF
TRBV13,.,TRBJ1-2,.,TGTGCCAGCAGCATAAACAGGAATCCATACTATGGCTACACCTTC,CASSINRNPYYGYTF
TRBV6-1,.,TRBJ2-3,TRBD1,TGTGCCAGCATACAGGGGGCGAGGACAGATACGCAGTATTTT,CASIQGARTDTQYF
TRBV9,.,TRBJ2-5,.,TGTGCCAGCAGCGTAGCTAGCCTGGAGGTCCAGTACTTC,CASSVASLEVQYF
TRBV18,.,TRBJ2-7,TRBD1,TGTGCCAGCTCACCTCCGGGACAGGGGGCATACGAGCAGTACTTC,CASSPPGQGAYEQYF
TRBV30,.,TRBJ2-1,.,TGTGCCTGGAGTAGACGGCCTAGCTCCTACAATGAGCAGTTCTTC,CAWSRRPSSYNEQFF
TRBV5-6,.,TRBJ1-6,.,TGTGCCAGCAATCTGCAGGGTCGGGGGTCACCCCTCCACTTT,CASNLQGRGSPLHF
TRBV27,.,TRBJ1-5,.,TGTGCCAGCATACCGACAGGACTTAGCAATCAGCCCCAGCATTTT,CASIPTGLSNQPQHF
TRBV29-1,.,TRBJ1-1,.,TGCAGCGCTTCAGAGGGTCGGGTGAGTGGGCGAAACTCTGAAGCTTTCTTT,CSASEGRVSGRNSEAFF
TRBV7-9,.,TRBJ2-5,TRBD2,TGTGCCAGCAGCCCGGGAGGATTAGAGACCCAGTACTTC,CASSPGGLETQYF
TRBV25-1,.,TRBJ2-1,TRBD2,TGTGCCAGCAGTGAATTGACTAGCGGGGGAAAGGATGAGCAGTTCTTC,CASSELTSGGKDEQFF
TRBV5-4,.,TRBJ1-2,.,TGTGCCAGCAGCACCGACAGTACCTATGGCTACACCTTC,CASSTDSTYGYTF
TRBV5-1,few,TRBJ1-4,TRBD1,TGCGCCAGCAGCTTGGCCTACAGGGGGCTTGATGAAAAACTGTTTTTT,CASSLAYRGLDEKLFF
TRBV4-1,.,TRBJ2-3,TRBD2,TGCGCCAGCAGCCAAGATGGGACCGGGACTAGCGGGGTCTTTAGCACAGATACGCAGTATTTT,CASSQDGTGTSGVFSTDTQYF
TRBV5-5,.,TRBJ1-5,TRBD1,TGTGCCAGCAGCCCAGGGACAGGGAGTCAGCCCCAGCATTTT,CASSPGTGSQPQHF
TRBV25-1,.,TRBJ1-2,.,TGTGCCAGCAGTGCACCTCCCCCCGCGGGGGAAAGGGATGGCTACACCTTC,CASSAPPPAGERDGYTF
TRBV5-1,.,TRBJ2-7,.,TGCGCCAGCAGCTCCATCAGGGCCGAGCAGTACTTC,CASSSIRAEQYF